This TCR beta chain was found in a study of T cell responses to AZD1222 COVID-19 vaccine. Overall study findings and caveats: Donors in the cohort were predominantly white British and more often female, and clonal diversity was possibly underestimated. There were vaccine-associated CD4 TCRs across spike, dominant at 160-218 and 743-854. Sampled repertoires all dated from after the peak T cell response.

With regard to this clone: Its specificity is unknown.

Sequenced by immunoSEQ multiplex PCR; TCRdb stores in-frame clones only, minus some. The table has approximately 65,000 clones, more than 70% seen once. The CDR3 sequence is 15 residues long. Trimming pared 7 bases from V and 4 bases from J, leaving 17 bases between. Germline V gene data show CDR1 as MDHEN and CDR2 as SYDVKM. The chain uses TRBV28 and TRBJ1-5, with D maybe TRBD1 (5 bases). The source is an adult in good health. The specimen was peripheral blood, collected on day 0 of AZD1222 vaccination. The CDR3 loop is CASTLPTELNQPQHF. The CDR3 DNA sequence: TGTGCCAGCACCCTTCCGACAGAGCTTAATCAGCCCCAGCATTTT.